A single sample gave rise to the 28 T cell receptor beta chains below, sequenced in a study of human T cells and chemical hapten exposure. MiXCR was run by TCRdb on the RACE reads, yielding one entry per CDR3 protein. The sample carries over 80,000 distinct CDR3 sequences, around 9.9% recorded once. Time point here: patch test 3, about 24 weeks after DPC sensitization. Described treatment: therapeutic diphenylcyclopropenone sensitization with weekly scalp DPC. Source: whole blood, taken in connection with sensitization to the hapten diphenylcyclopropenone (DPC). All receptors come from a woman aged 25 to 39 with alopecia areata. Some clones in this sample may be carry-over from other donors' samples.

This chain connects TRBV18 to TRBJ2-5; D is uncertain. The CDR3 is 13 amino acids. Germline V gene lookup returns CDR1 KGHSH and CDR2 LQKENI. Trimming removed 3 bases from V and 2 bases from J, with 7 bases in between. CDR3 DNA sequence: TGTGCCAGCTCACCCCGGTTGCAAGAGACCCAGTACTTC. Translated: CASSPRLQETQYF. Supplemented by reference TRBV18 and TRBJ2-5, the full variable domain reads NAGVMQNPRHLVRRRGQEARLRCSPMKGHSHVYWYRQLPEEGLKFMVYLQKENIIDESGMPKERFSAEFPKEGPSILRIQQVVRGDSAAYFCASSPRLQETQYFGPGTRLLVL.

This chain connects TRBV6-5 to TRBJ2-3; TRBD1 or TRBD2 may be the D gene (5 bases each). The CDR3 spans 14 residues. With 6 bases removed from V and 4 bases from J, the gap between germline ends came to 14 bases. Germline V lookup: CDR1 MNHEY, CDR2 SVGAGI. The CDR3 loop is CASRPAGAPDTQYF. The CDR3 DNA is TGTGCCAGCAGACCTGCCGGGGCTCCAGATACGCAGTATTTT.

This clonotype occurred a few times. The chain combines TRBV6-2 or TRBV6-3 with TRBJ2-5, with 8 positions matching TRBD1. Germline V gene data show CDR1 as MNHEY and CDR2 as SVGEGT. The CDR3 has 14 residues. After removal of 6 bases from V and 5 bases from J, the junction contained 8 bases not matched to a gene. As DNA, the CDR3 is TGTGCCAGCAGGGACAGGGTTCGGTCGGAGACCCAGTACTTC. Translated, it gives CASRDRVRSETQYF.

This clonotype has a count of ten or more. The rearrangement joins TRBV20-1 to TRBJ2-2; 7 bases fit TRBD1. The CDR3 is 15 amino acids. Germline CDR1 is DFQATT and CDR2 is SNEGSKA (reference sequence). V dropped 1 base and J dropped 2; count of bases not matched to a gene: 4. CDR3 in DNA: TGCAGTGCTAGAGTTGGGACAGTAAACACCGGGGAGCTGTTTTTT. It encodes CSARVGTVNTGELFF.

This clonotype was observed many times. V is TRBV7-9 and J is TRBJ2-6; the D is unclear. Trimming pared 2 bases from V and 0 bases from J, leaving 8 bases between. Germline lookup yields CDR1 SEHNR and CDR2 FQNEAQ (reference sequence). This CDR3 is built from 16 residues. CDR3 sequence reads: CASSLFVGSGANVLTF. As DNA, the CDR3 is TGTGCCAGCAGCTTATTCGTCGGCTCTGGGGCCAACGTCCTGACTTTC.

This clonotype was seen at least ten times. The rearrangement uses TRBV10-3 and TRBJ1-2, with D uncertain. This CDR3 has 13 residues. V was shortened by 3 bases and J by 6 bases, with 11 bases between the two germline ends. CDR1 is ENHRY and CDR2 is SYGVKD in the germline V gene. For the CDR3, the DNA is TGTGCCATCAGTGACAACCCCCTGAATGGCTACACCTTC. This translates into CAISDNPLNGYTF.

This clonotype was observed at least ten times. The chain links TRBV20-1 to TRBJ1-2, with D hard to call. Trimming cost V 0 bases and J 4 bases, with 9 bases left between them. From germline, CDR1 is DFQATT and CDR2 SNEGSKA (reference sequence). CDR3 length: 13 amino acids. CDR3 in DNA: TGCAGTGCTAGAGATGCCTCCGGCTATGGCTACACCTTC. It is translated as CSARDASGYGYTF.

The chain is built from TRBV27 and TRBJ2-3; no definite D call. The CDR3 extends over 15 amino acids. Trimming shortened V by 1 base and J by 5 bases, and 13 bases separated the two germline ends. Germline V gene sequence: CDR1 MNHEY, CDR2 SMNVEV (reference sequence). CDR3 in amino acids: CASSLYYGEQDTQYF. CDR3 nucleotides: TGTGCCAGCAGTTTATACTATGGAGAACAAGATACGCAGTATTTT.

This clonotype was found a few times. V gene TRBV11-2 combines with J gene TRBJ2-5, with 13 bases that match TRBD2. Germline CDR1 and CDR2: SGHAT and FQNNGV. Unmatched junction bases numbered 10, after V lost 4 bases and J lost 2 bases. There are 18 residues in the CDR3. The CDR3 loop reads CASSSLAGGEARQETQYF. CDR3 nucleotide sequence: TGTGCCAGCAGCTCACTAGCGGGGGGGGAGGCCCGACAAGAGACCCAGTACTTC.

This clonotype was seen at least ten times. The rearrangement links TRBV7-9 to TRBJ1-3, with a weak D call TRBD1 (5 bases). Germline CDR1 reads SEHNR; CDR2 reads FQNEAQ (reference sequence). This CDR3 is 17 amino acids long. V dropped 5 bases and J dropped 2 bases, with 19 bases sitting between them. Here the CDR3 DNA reads TGTGCCAGCAGCCGAAGGGACCCTGGATCCCCTGGAAACACCATATATTTT. Protein sequence: CASSRRDPGSPGNTIYF.

This clonotype was seen ten or more times. The V gene is TRBV29-1, the J gene TRBJ2-5; the match to TRBD2 covers 10 bases. The CDR3 has 15 amino acids. J was trimmed by 3 bases and V by 2 bases; bases with no gene match: 6. Germline values: CDR1 SQVTM, CDR2 ANQGSEA. DNA for the CDR3: TGCAGCGTTGAAAAGGGTAGCGGGAGGAAAGAGACCCAGTACTTC. It encodes CSVEKGSGRKETQYF.

The gene calls are TRBV29-1 and TRBJ1-5, with 8 nucleotides matching TRBD1. CDR1 SQVTM and CDR2 ANQGSEA come from the germline V gene. J lost 3 bases, V lost 6 bases, and 4 bases had no gene match. This CDR3 region has 13 residues. In DNA form, the CDR3 reads TGCAGCGTCACAGGGGGGTTCAATCAGCCCCAGCATTTT. Amino acid sequence: CSVTGGFNQPQHF.

V and J are TRBV29-1 and TRBJ2-1; D ambiguous. The germline CDR1 and CDR2 sequences are SQVTM and ANQGSEA. This CDR3 is built from 12 residues. V lost 4 bases and J 0 bases, leaving 4 bases between the germline ends. Written as DNA, the CDR3 is TGCAGCGTTGCTCTCTCCTACAATGAGCAGTTCTTC. This sequence encodes CSVALSYNEQFF.

In this sample, this clonotype turned up a few times. V and J are TRBV28 and TRBJ1-1; the D is unclear. The V gene's germline CDR1 is MDHEN and CDR2 SYDVKM. The CDR3 is 12 amino acids. The V end lost 5 bases, the J end lost 1 base, and 5 bases lay between the germline ends. As DNA, the CDR3 is TGTGCCAGCAGTACAACGAACACTGAAGCTTTCTTT. Residues: CASSTTNTEAFF.

This clonotype showed up just once. With a much larger clone just one base away, this may be a read error. V is TRBV27 and J is TRBJ1-2; D gene uncertain. The CDR3 covers 14 residues. CDR1 is MNHEY and CDR2 is SMNVEV in the germline V gene (reference sequence). With 8 bases removed from V and 4 bases from J, the gap between germline ends came to 17 bases. The CDR3 DNA sequence: TGTGCCAGCGGTCCTGACGGAACGGGCTATGGCTACACCTTC. It codes for CASGPDGTGYGYTF.

This clonotype was seen a handful of times. The chain uses TRBV4-2 and TRBJ2-7; no clear D. Trimming took off 3 bases at V and 2 bases at J, with 11 bases between the two ends. The CDR3 consists of 14 residues. CDR1 LGHNA and CDR2 YNFKEQ come from the germline V gene. The CDR3 here is CASSQGSFTYEQYF. The CDR3 DNA is TGTGCCAGCAGCCAGGGCTCCTTTACCTACGAGCAGTACTTC.

This clonotype was seen repeatedly, ten times or more. The chain joins TRBV4-1 to TRBJ2-2; no firm D call. The germline V and J ends were trimmed by 1 base and 10 bases, with 4 bases remaining between them. This CDR3 has 11 residues. The germline gives CDR1 MGHRA, CDR2 YSYEKL. The CDR3 nucleotides are TGCGCCAGCAGCCAAGCTTCGGAGCTGTTTTTT. This encodes CASSQASELFF.

Points on this clonotype: An end of the junction does not agree with germline; a read error may underlie this. J is TRBJ1-2 and V is TRBV20-1; 7 bases match TRBD1. Germline V CDR1 and CDR2: DFQATT, SNEGSKA (reference sequence). The CDR3 covers 16 residues. DNA for the CDR3: TGCAGTGCTGGAGATGATGGGACAGCTATCAGCTATGGCTACACCTTC. Translating it yields CSAGDDGTAISYGYTF.

This clonotype occurred a few times. This chain links TRBV7-9 with TRBJ1-6; no reliable D call. This CDR3 is built from 14 residues. The germline CDR1 and CDR2 sequences are SEHNR and FQNEAQ (reference sequence). Trimming cost V 6 bases and J 5 bases, with 11 bases left between them. The chain's CDR3 is CASSSEPNNSPLHF. Here the CDR3 DNA reads TGTGCCAGCAGTTCGGAACCAAATAATTCACCCCTCCACTTT.

This chain uses TRBV7-9 with TRBJ1-1; weak D call: TRBD1 (5 bases). The CDR3 consists of 12 residues. Germline values: CDR1 SEHNR, CDR2 FQNEAQ (reference sequence). Between the trimmed V and J ends, which lost 5 bases and 3 bases, there was a span of 7 bases. The CDR3 spells CASSLQDTEAFF. The CDR3 DNA sequence: TGTGCCAGCAGCCTACAGGACACTGAAGCTTTCTTT.

The rearrangement uses TRBV12-3 or TRBV12-4 and TRBJ2-7; D not resolved. This CDR3 region has 9 residues. V lost 7 bases to trimming and J lost 10 bases, with 8 bases between them. As DNA, the CDR3 is TGTGCCAGCAAGGCGGAACAGTACGTC. This translates into CASKAEQYV.

This clonotype was observed a handful of times. The V and J genes are TRBV24-1 and TRBJ2-3; no definite D call. The CDR3 is made up of 11 amino acids. V gave up 6 bases and J gave up 4 bases, with 4 bases separating them. Germline values: CDR1 KGHDR, CDR2 SFDVKD. The CDR3: CATSSSDTQYF. The CDR3 DNA is TGTGCCACCAGTAGCTCAGATACGCAGTATTTT.

This clonotype has at least ten counts. The gene calls are TRBV6-6 and TRBJ2-7, with 8 nucleotides matching TRBD2. V gave up 6 bases and J gave up 0 bases; unmatched junction bases: 10. CDR3 length: 16 residues. Germline CDR1 and CDR2: MNHNY and SVGAGI (reference sequence). CDR3 sequence reads: CASSKRAGAYSYEQYF. CDR3 sequence (DNA): TGTGCCAGCAGCAAGAGAGCGGGAGCCTACTCCTACGAGCAGTACTTC.

This clonotype was counted many times. The rearrangement joins TRBV29-1 to TRBJ2-7; D gene unclear. Trimming took 2 bases from V and 3 from J, leaving 8 bases between them. Germline CDR1 is SQVTM and CDR2 is ANQGSEA. The CDR3 loop spans 12 amino acids. CDR3 sequence reads: CSVEKSDYEQYF. In DNA, the CDR3 is TGCAGCGTTGAAAAGTCCGACTACGAGCAGTACTTC.

This clonotype was seen ten or more times. This chain joins TRBV27 and TRBJ2-4; D possibly corresponds to TRBD2 (6 bases). Germline CDR1 and CDR2: MNHEY and SMNVEV (reference sequence). The length of the CDR3 is 14 residues. V gave up 8 bases and J gave up 5 bases, with 16 bases separating them. The CDR3 reads CASRNRDSQNIQYF. CDR3 sequence (DNA): TGTGCCAGCCGAAACCGGGACTCTCAAAACATTCAGTACTTC.

This clonotype was seen a few times. The chain has TRBV9 and TRBJ1-4, with D unresolved. Germline CDR1 SGDLS, CDR2 YYNGEE. This CDR3 spans 14 amino acids. V was trimmed by 1 base and J by 4 bases, leaving 8 bases between them. The chain's CDR3 is CASSVNPDNEKLFF. The CDR3 DNA reads as TGTGCCAGCAGCGTAAACCCAGATAATGAAAAACTGTTTTTT.

This clonotype was seen many times. This chain joins TRBV7-9 and TRBJ1-3, with TRBD1 as a possible D gene (6 bases). CDR1 and CDR2 (germline): SEHNR, FQNEAQ (reference sequence). V was cut by 0 bases and J by 1 base, with 10 bases left in between. The CDR3 is 16 residues long. Here the CDR3 DNA reads TGTGCCAGCAGCTTAGCGAAGGGGGGATCTGGAAACACCATATATTTT. It encodes CASSLAKGGSGNTIYF.

The rearrangement uses TRBV6-6 and TRBJ1-1; 7 bases match TRBD1. Germline-derived CDR1 and CDR2 are MNHNY and SVGAGI (reference sequence). CDR3 length: 14 residues. The ends lost 9 bases at V and 0 bases at J; junction bases unmatched: 7. The CDR3 DNA reads TGTGCCAGTCCCCCCAGGGGGGTGAACACTGAAGCTTTCTTT. Its translation: CASPPRGVNTEAFF.